Following are 27 T cell receptor beta chains from one sample sequenced in a study of molecular identifiers for immune sequencing clone quantification. TCRdb re-called the PCR reads with MiXCR, one entry per CDR3 protein. Among roughly 630,000 distinct CDR3 sequences, 25% were seen once, and the ten largest hold 0.7% to 0.95%. The sample comprised naive CD8+ T cells from blood, with Jurkat cell RNA spiked in. The subset is: FACS-sorted CD8+CD4-CCR7+CD45RA+ naive T cells. Receptor source: a human donor in good health. Some libraries in this study had Jurkat cell RNA spiked in.

This clonotype showed up many times. The chain employs TRBV13 and TRBJ1-1, with unresolved D. The V gene's germline CDR1 is PRHDT and CDR2 FYEKMQ (reference sequence). CDR3 length: 12 amino acids. V lost 5 bases and J lost 6, with 10 bases in between. CDR3 nucleotides: TGTGCCAGCAGCGGACCTATCCCTGAAGCTTTCTTT. It specifies CASSGPIPEAFF. Full variable domain (rest looked up from reference TRBV13 and TRBJ1-1): AAGVIQSPRHLIKEKRETATLKCYPIPRHDTVYWYQQGPGQDPQFLISFYEKMQSDKGSIPDRFSAQQFSDYHSELNMSSLELGDSALYFCASSGPIPEAFFGQGTRLTVV.

This clonotype occurred many times. This rearrangement joins TRBV18 to TRBJ2-7; 10 positions agree with TRBD1. The J segment lost 9 bases and the V segment lost 3 bases, leaving 14 bases of the junction unmatched. The germline gives CDR1 KGHSH, CDR2 LQKENI. The CDR3 runs to 16 residues. CDR3 DNA sequence: TGTGCCAGCTCACCTCCGCCAGGTGACAGGGGGCCCGGGCAGTACTTC. Encoded protein: CASSPPPGDRGPGQYF.

J is TRBJ1-5 and V is TRBV20-1; unclear D gene. CDR3 length equals 14 residues. Trimming took off 4 bases at V and 0 bases at J, with 10 bases between the two ends. The V gene's germline CDR1 is DFQATT and CDR2 SNEGSKA (reference sequence). Here the CDR3 DNA reads TGCAGTGCTACAGGCAGATATAGCAATCAGCCCCAGCATTTT. Amino acid sequence: CSATGRYSNQPQHF.

The table lists this clonotype with many counts. This rearrangement joins TRBV29-1 to TRBJ1-3, with D possibly being TRBD1 (5 bases). V lost 0 bases and J lost 2, with 11 bases in between. The germline CDR1 and CDR2 sequences are SQVTM and ANQGSEA. The CDR3 sequence is 15 residues long. The CDR3 is CSVEDITGPGNTIYF. The CDR3 coding sequence is TGCAGCGTTGAAGATATTACAGGACCTGGAAACACCATATATTTT.

The V call is TRBV27, the J call TRBJ2-2, with 7 bases matching TRBD2. Per germline, CDR1 MNHEY and CDR2 SMNVEV (reference sequence). V was pared by 4 bases and J by 2 bases, with 16 bases of the junction left unmatched. The CDR3 is 19 amino acids. CDR3 nucleotide sequence: TGTGCCAGCAGTTCATCCGGGACTATCAAACACGACAACACCGGGGAGCTGTTTTTT. Its protein is CASSSSGTIKHDNTGELFF.

This clonotype has just one count. This sequence may be a read error, since a much larger clone differs from it by one base. The chain recombines TRBV9 with TRBJ1-1; D gene unclear. This CDR3 is 15 amino acids long. Germline CDR1 and CDR2: SGDLS and YYNGEE. CDR3 in amino acids: CASSAYIGMNTAAFF. CDR3 nucleotides: TGTGCCAGCAGCGCCTACATAGGGATGAACACTGCAGCTTTCTTT. The full variable domain, in which reference TRBV9 and TRBJ1-1 provide the parts outside the CDR3, is DSGVTQTPKHLITATGQRVTLRCSPRSGDLSVYWYQQSLDQGLQFLIQYYNGEERAKGNILERFSAQQFPDLHSELNLSSLELGDSALYFCASSAYIGMNTAAFFGQGTRLTVV.

Concerning this clonotype itself: Just one base apart from a much larger clone, this may be a read error. V and J are TRBV20-1 and TRBJ1-5, with 7 nucleotides matching TRBD1. Germline V gene sequence: CDR1 DFQATT, CDR2 SNEGSKA (reference sequence). This CDR3 has 16 residues. V was clipped by 3 bases and J by 3 bases; unmatched bases: 11. The chain's CDR3 is CSASPGRGSSNQPQHF. CDR3 sequence (DNA): TGCAGTGCTAGTCCCGGCAGGGGGTCGTCCAATCAGCCCCAGCATTTT.

The chain is built from TRBV21-1 and TRBJ1-1; TRBD1 is the table's D call, not checked against the DNA. TRBV21-1 is an annotated pseudogene. This CDR3 is built from 15 residues. The CDR3 nucleotides are TGTGCCAGCAGCAGTCGGGGGGTCGCCCGGACTGAAGCTTTCTTT. Translated, it gives CASSSRGVARTEAFF.

The V gene is TRBV27, the J gene TRBJ2-7; 8 bases are shared with TRBD2. Germline CDR1 is MNHEY and CDR2 is SMNVEV (reference sequence). The CDR3 has 14 residues. Trimming removed 4 bases from V and 2 bases from J; junction bases left unmatched: 4. CDR3 DNA sequence: TGTGCCAGCAGTTATACGGGAGGGCCCTACGAGCAGTACTTC. Translating it yields CASSYTGGPYEQYF.

Details on this clonotype: This may arise from a read error, as a much more abundant clone is one base away. The chain combines TRBV6-5 with TRBJ1-1, with 9 bases identical to TRBD1. This CDR3 is built from 15 residues. Germline lookup yields CDR1 MNHEY and CDR2 SVGAGI. V was pared by 2 bases and J by 5 bases, with 6 bases of the junction left unmatched. CDR3 coding DNA: TGTGCCAGCAGTTACGGCGACAGGGGGACGACTGAAGCTTTCTTT. Protein sequence: CASSYGDRGTTEAFF.

This clonotype was detected only a few times. The chain combines TRBV20-1 with TRBJ2-7; TRBD1 matches 9 bases. The CDR3 totals 14 residues. The V and J ends lost 4 bases and 4 bases, in that order; junction bases with no gene match: 8. Germline V lookup: CDR1 DFQATT, CDR2 SNEGSKA (reference sequence). The CDR3 here is CSATTGGARYEQYF. The CDR3 coding sequence is TGCAGTGCTACCACAGGGGGCGCCAGGTACGAGCAGTACTTC.

This clonotype has more than one count but fewer than ten. The chain uses TRBV5-8 and TRBJ2-2; unclear D gene. The CDR3 has 13 amino acids. Trimming shortened V by 0 bases and J by 6 bases, and 6 bases separated the two germline ends. Germline values: CDR1 SGHTS, CDR2 YDEGEE. The CDR3 here is CASSLEGSGELFF. The DNA of the CDR3 is TGTGCCAGCAGCTTGGAAGGGTCCGGGGAGCTGTTTTTT.

Points on this clonotype: A much larger clone lies one base from this, so it may be a read error. V is TRBV19 and J is TRBJ2-7; 7 bases align to TRBD1. The J call is uncertain, as TRBJ2-1 better fits the DNA end. This CDR3 has 13 amino acids. The germline gives CDR1 LNHDA, CDR2 SQIVND (reference sequence). The CDR3 region has the DNA TGTGCCAGCTCAGGTCCAGGGGGTTACGAGCAGTTCTTC. It yields the protein CASSGPGGYEQFF.

This clonotype was seen ten or more times. The chain employs TRBV4-1 and TRBJ1-5; D is undetermined. The CDR3 covers 17 residues. CDR1 and CDR2 (germline): MGHRA, YSYEKL. Trimming cost V 3 bases and J 3 bases, with 18 bases left between them. The CDR3 sequence is CASSQTHTGLVNQPQHF. CDR3 DNA: TGCGCCAGCAGCCAGACTCACACGGGGTTGGTCAATCAGCCCCAGCATTTT.

In this sample, this clonotype turned up many times. V is TRBV7-2 and J is TRBJ2-7; D may be TRBD1 (6 bases). The CDR3 is 15 amino acids. CDR1 and CDR2 from the germline V gene are SGHTA and FQGNSA. V lost 2 bases and J 3 bases, leaving 14 bases between the germline ends. This chain's CDR3 is CASSLSGGGFYEQYF. In DNA form, the CDR3 reads TGTGCCAGCAGCTTATCTGGGGGCGGCTTCTACGAGCAGTACTTC.

With respect to this clonotype: This may stem from a read error, because a much larger clone lies one nucleotide away. The genes are TRBV12-3 or TRBV12-4 and TRBJ2-3, with 9 bases identical to TRBD2. CDR3 length: 15 amino acids. CDR3 coding DNA: TGTGGCAGCACCCCCATAGCGGGAGGCACAGATACGCAGTATTTT. It codes for CGSTPIAGGTDTQYF.

A remark on this clonotype: Just one base apart from a much larger clone, this may be a read error. The CDR3 region is CASSPFIGRNTWELFF. CDR3 DNA: TGTGCCAGCAGTCCCTTCATAGGTCGCAACACCTGGGAGCTGTTTTTT. The rearrangement links TRBV2 to TRBJ2-2; D is ambiguous. The CDR3 spans 16 residues. The germline V gene encodes CDR1 SNHLY and CDR2 FYNNEI.

As to this clonotype: A junction boundary mismatches the germline segment, possibly from a read error. The chain carries TRBV25-1 and TRBJ2-5; TRBD2 aligns across 7 bases. This CDR3 is 14 amino acids long. CDR1 is MGHDK, CDR2 SYGVNS, per germline. CDR3 sequence: CASGGGPWRETQCF. The CDR3 coding sequence is TGTGCCAGCGGTGGTGGTCCTTGGCGGGAGACCCAGTGCTTC.

In its sample, this clonotype was seen a few times. The gene calls are TRBV21-1 and TRBJ1-5. TRBV21-1 is a pseudogene segment. The CDR3 loop spans 19 amino acids. The CDR3 bases are TGTGCCAGCAGCAAAGGTAACGGCAGGGTAAGGGGTAGCAATCAGCCCCAGCATTTT. This translates into CASSKGNGRVRGSNQPQHF.

This clonotype appeared a single time. Given a much more abundant clone one base away, this may be a read error. J is TRBJ2-3 and V is TRBV24-1; 8 bases align to TRBD2. V lost 0 bases, J lost 4 bases, and 23 bases stayed unmatched. This CDR3 is built from 22 residues. The germline gives CDR1 KGHDR, CDR2 SFDVKD. Written as DNA, the CDR3 is TGTGCCACCAGTGATTTGTCGGCACCGGGACTAGTGGGAGGGCCATCGGCAGATACGCAGTATTTT. Translation gives CATSDLSAPGLVGGPSADTQYF.

This clonotype occurred a few times. This chain uses TRBV4-1 with TRBJ2-7; TRBD1 might be the D (5 bases). V lost 3 bases to trimming and J lost 7 bases, with 16 bases between them. CDR3 length: 14 amino acids. Per germline, CDR1 MGHRA and CDR2 YSYEKL. The CDR3 protein is CASSHETGLREQYF. The DNA for the CDR3 is TGCGCCAGCAGCCATGAAACAGGCCTCCGGGAGCAGTACTTC.

This chain joins TRBV4-3 and TRBJ2-3; D not resolved. The germline CDR1 and CDR2 sequences are LGHNA and YSLEER. Trimming left V 0 bases short and J 6 bases short, with 10 bases between. The length of the CDR3 is 14 residues. The CDR3 spells CASSQDRKTDTQYF. In nucleotides, the CDR3 is TGCGCCAGCAGCCAAGATAGAAAGACGGATACGCAGTATTTT.

This clonotype was observed at least ten times. The V and J genes are TRBV28 and TRBJ2-6; D may be TRBD1 (6 bases). Deletions cut 8 bases from V and 0 bases from J, with 23 bases between. CDR3 length: 19 residues. Germline-derived CDR1 and CDR2 are MDHEN and SYDVKM. In nucleotides, the CDR3 is TGTGCCAGCCTACCGGACAGCCGGTCAGTCCTCTCTGGGGCCAACGTCCTGACTTTC. It encodes CASLPDSRSVLSGANVLTF.

This clonotype was seen only a few times. The chain carries TRBV28 and TRBJ2-2; no clear D. Trimming took off 5 bases at V and 4 bases at J, with 11 bases between the two ends. This CDR3 is built from 14 residues. In germline, CDR1 is MDHEN, CDR2 SYDVKM. The CDR3 is CASSPAEFTGELFF. CDR3 sequence (DNA): TGTGCCAGCAGTCCCGCCGAGTTCACCGGGGAGCTGTTTTTT.

This clonotype was seen ten or more times. V and J are TRBV6-5 and TRBJ1-3; D remains ambiguous. Trimming pared 7 bases from V and 2 bases from J, leaving 18 bases between. The CDR3 contains 16 residues. In germline, CDR1 is MNHEY, CDR2 SVGAGI. CDR3 region: CASTTTVGLAGNTIYF. As DNA, the CDR3 is TGTGCCAGCACCACTACAGTTGGGCTAGCTGGAAACACCATATATTTT.

This chain connects TRBV13 to TRBJ1-6; TRBD1 agrees at 8 bases. CDR1 is PRHDT and CDR2 is FYEKMQ in the germline V gene (reference sequence). The CDR3 length is 15 residues. The V segment lost 4 bases and the J segment 7 bases; nucleotides outside the gene matches: 6. The CDR3 DNA reads as TGTGCCAGCAGCTCATGGACAGGGCGAAATTCACCCCTCCACTTT. It yields the protein CASSSWTGRNSPLHF.

Remarks on this clonotype: A much larger clone lies one base from this, so it may be a read error. This is likely a read error, given that the CDR3 carries no conserved phenylalanine or tryptophan at its end. The chain carries TRBV28 and TRBJ1-1; the D is unclear. The CDR3 spans 14 residues. Germline V lookup: CDR1 MDHEN, CDR2 SYDVKM. Trimming removed 1 base at V and 3 bases at J, with 9 bases between. Here the CDR3 DNA reads TGTGCCAGCAGTTTATTTGGGGTTGACACTGAAGCTTTCATT. This gives the protein CASSLFGVDTEAFI.